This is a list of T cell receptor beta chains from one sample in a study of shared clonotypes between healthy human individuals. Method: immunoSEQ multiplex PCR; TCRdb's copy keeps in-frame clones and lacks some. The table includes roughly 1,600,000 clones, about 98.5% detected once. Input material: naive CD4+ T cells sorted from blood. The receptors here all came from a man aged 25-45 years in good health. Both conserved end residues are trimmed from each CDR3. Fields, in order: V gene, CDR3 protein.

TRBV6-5	ASSYGGPGELF
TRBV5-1	ASSSTGHSGANVLT
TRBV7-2	ASSQTGGRYSNQPQH
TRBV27	ASSNIRDSYEQY
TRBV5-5	ASSLGGGSLGEQY
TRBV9	ASSVGLGDREDYGYT
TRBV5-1	ASTLDSGLAGGEQF
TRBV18	ASSPAGLETQY
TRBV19	ASSEPRTQY
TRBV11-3	ASSLDQGGFADTQY
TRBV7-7	ASSLADSETQY
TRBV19	ASSTPDGVYGYT
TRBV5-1	ASSSSPGTGEIDTQY
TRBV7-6	ASSLAGLGYNEQF
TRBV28	ASSEYRGAQPQH
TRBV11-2	ASSPLTGRGYEQY
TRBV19	ASSPLAPNEQF
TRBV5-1	ASSFLAGANTGELF
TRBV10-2	ATNTPGQIYNEQF
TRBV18	ASSPSMYGTATNEKLF
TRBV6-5	ASRWDRGTDTQY
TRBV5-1	ASRTQGGMSYNEQF
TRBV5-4	ASSLGGSTEAF
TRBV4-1	ASNVLVGSGEKLF
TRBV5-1	ASSPWTSSTDTQY
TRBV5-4	ASSAPGLASEQY
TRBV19	ASSIEDRFYEQY
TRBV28	ASAGFSETQY
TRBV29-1	SVGKGGAHQGYT
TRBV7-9	ASSVPGLAVPTVDTQY
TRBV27	ASSLLGVAGGSGELF
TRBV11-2	ASSIIGASVD
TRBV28	ASRAGDQPQH
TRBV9	ASSGGLAGGPQETQY
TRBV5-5	ASSLDRGNQPQH
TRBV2	ASSALGQGKTEAF
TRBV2	ATTQGSGEKLF
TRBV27	ASSFPIAGVYNEQF
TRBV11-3	ASSFEPDTQY
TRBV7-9	ASRGGIGEQF
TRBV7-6	ASRGTGGSTNEKLF
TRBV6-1	ASSEASGRTDTQY
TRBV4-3	ASSQGYGSGELF
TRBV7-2	ASSLVGLWSNVLT
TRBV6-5	ASRSSKFWGTEAF
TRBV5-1	ASREIGRTNYNEQF
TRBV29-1	IFSRTGVETQY
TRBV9	ASSVTGSNEQY
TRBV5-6	ASSLSGQGVEETQY